This TCR beta chain is from a study of T-cell reconstitution after alpha-beta-depleted transplantation in children. As it was prepared, the TCRbeta library received unique molecular identifiers. TCRdb ran MiXCR on the PCR reads and lists one entry per CDR3 protein. The sample includes approximately 300,000 distinct CDR3 sequences, around 7.1% of them seen just once. General study results and limits: T-cell numbers and diversity, one year after transplant, stemmed largely from T cells that were newly produced.

This CDR3 is 14 amino acids long. The germline V gene has CDR1 MDHEN and CDR2 SYDVKM. V lost 5 bases and J 6 bases, leaving 16 bases between the germline ends. A note on this clonotype: What it recognizes is unknown.

The source material was peripheral blood, sampled 360 days after TCRalphabeta/CD19-depleted stem cell transplant. The chain uses TRBV28 and TRBJ1-1; D is possibly TRBD1 (6 bases). This clonotype was obtained from a female patient aged 2-10 years who had a stem cell transplant for Fanconi anemia, so the T cells may come from the graft donor. The CDR3 reads CASSPGGRVAEAFF. DNA for the CDR3: TGTGCCAGCAGTCCGGGGGGCCGGGTGGCTGAAGCTTTCTTT. The variable domain in full, completed from reference TRBV28 and TRBJ1-1, reads DVKVTQSSRYLVKRTGEKVFLECVQDMDHENMFWYRQDPGLGLRLIYFSYDVKMKEKGDIPEGYSVSREKKERFSLILESASTNQTSMYLCASSPGGRVAEAFFGQGTRLTVV.